These T cell receptor beta chains were read from a single sample in a study of B cell selection in AIRE deficiency. Profiled with immunoSEQ multiplex PCR; TCRdb holds only in-frame clones, not every one. The sample holds under 25,000 clones, 97% seen once. Sequenced: conventional CD4+ T cells sorted from PBMCs. All receptors derive from a human donor with AIRE deficiency. Each CDR3 is given with its conserved first and last residue. Fields, in order: clone size, D gene, J gene, V gene, CDR3 protein, CDR3 DNA. The D gene is left open where the match is weak. Where a row states a size, it is once, few, many or the class of an expanded clone; other rows omit it.

clone_size: NA
d_call: NA
j_call: TRBJ2-3
v_call: TRBV7-7
cdr3_aa: CASSFDYTDTQYF
cdr3_nt: TGTGCTAGCAGCTTTGATTACACAGATACGCAGTATTTT

clone_size: NA
d_call: NA
j_call: TRBJ2-3
v_call: TRBV7-2
cdr3_aa: CASSFTDTQYF
cdr3_nt: TGTGCCAGCAGCTTCACAGATACGCAGTATTTT

clone_size: once
d_call: TRBD2
j_call: TRBJ2-7
v_call: TRBV7-9
cdr3_aa: CASSPGATSGGAYEQYF
cdr3_nt: TGTGCCAGCAGCCCAGGAGCAACTAGCGGAGGTGCCTACGAGCAGTACTTC

clone_size: NA
d_call: NA
j_call: TRBJ1-1
v_call: TRBV7-5
cdr3_aa: CARTWMNTEAFF
cdr3_nt: TGTGCCAGAACCTGGATGAACACTGAAGCTTTCTTT

clone_size: NA
d_call: NA
j_call: TRBJ2-5
v_call: TRBV7-6
cdr3_aa: CASSLFEETQYF
cdr3_nt: TGTGCCAGCAGCTTGTTTGAAGAGACCCAGTACTTC

clone_size: NA
d_call: NA
j_call: TRBJ1-5
v_call: TRBV28
cdr3_aa: CASSTGPSTVSNQPQHF
cdr3_nt: TGTGCCAGCAGTACAGGGCCCTCGACAGTTAGCAATCAGCCCCAGCATTTT

clone_size: NA
d_call: NA
j_call: TRBJ2-3
v_call: TRBV18
cdr3_aa: CASSPNSSDTSTDTQYF
cdr3_nt: TGTGCCAGCTCACCGAACTCCAGTGACACTAGCACAGATACGCAGTATTTT

clone_size: NA
d_call: TRBD1
j_call: TRBJ2-3
v_call: TRBV2
cdr3_aa: CASSVVQGDPDTQYF
cdr3_nt: TGTGCCAGCAGTGTTGTCCAGGGGGATCCAGATACGCAGTATTTT

clone_size: NA
d_call: TRBD2
j_call: TRBJ2-3
v_call: TRBV11-3
cdr3_aa: CASSSGGDTQYF
cdr3_nt: TGTGCCAGCAGCTCGGGGGGAGATACGCAGTATTTT

clone_size: NA
d_call: NA
j_call: TRBJ2-1
v_call: TRBV7-9
cdr3_aa: CASSTSGTRHNEQFF
cdr3_nt: TGTGCCAGCAGCACCTCCGGGACAAGACACAATGAGCAGTTCTTC

clone_size: NA
d_call: NA
j_call: TRBJ2-4
v_call: TRBV19
cdr3_aa: CASSATLGYIQYF
cdr3_nt: TGTGCCAGTAGTGCCACCTTGGGTTACATTCAGTACTTC

clone_size: NA
d_call: NA
j_call: TRBJ2-3
v_call: TRBV7-3
cdr3_aa: CASSRGGPSTDTQYF
cdr3_nt: TGTGCCAGCAGCCGAGGAGGGCCCAGCACAGATACGCAGTATTTT

clone_size: NA
d_call: TRBD1
j_call: TRBJ2-2
v_call: TRBV28
cdr3_aa: CASRGQPFTGELFF
cdr3_nt: TGTGCCAGCAGGGGACAGCCGTTCACCGGGGAGCTGTTTTTT

clone_size: NA
d_call: NA
j_call: TRBJ2-5
v_call: TRBV7-2
cdr3_aa: CASSFSGKKETQYF
cdr3_nt: TGTGCCAGCAGCTTTTCGGGCAAGAAAGAGACCCAGTACTTC

clone_size: NA
d_call: NA
j_call: TRBJ2-5
v_call: TRBV18
cdr3_aa: CASSPPQWATQYF
cdr3_nt: TGTGCCAGCTCACCACCGCAGTGGGCGACCCAGTACTTC

clone_size: NA
d_call: NA
j_call: TRBJ1-6
v_call: TRBV19
cdr3_aa: CASRRSSYNSPLHF
cdr3_nt: TGTGCCAGTAGGAGGAGCTCCTATAATTCACCCCTCCACTTT

clone_size: once
d_call: NA
j_call: TRBJ2-1
v_call: TRBV5-6
cdr3_aa: CATTGLSGNEQFF
cdr3_nt: TGTGCCACCACCGGACTAAGTGGTAATGAGCAGTTCTTC

clone_size: NA
d_call: NA
j_call: TRBJ2-7
v_call: TRBV6-1
cdr3_aa: CASSVATYEQYF
cdr3_nt: TGTGCCAGCAGTGTGGCTACCTACGAGCAGTACTTC

clone_size: NA
d_call: NA
j_call: TRBJ2-3
v_call: TRBV6-5
cdr3_aa: CASRLADSTDTQYF
cdr3_nt: TGTGCCAGCCGTTTAGCGGACAGCACAGATACGCAGTATTTT

clone_size: NA
d_call: TRBD2
j_call: TRBJ2-7
v_call: TRBV7-3
cdr3_aa: CASSLAWTSGSYEQYF
cdr3_nt: TGTGCCAGCAGCTTAGCGTGGACTAGCGGGAGCTACGAGCAGTACTTC

clone_size: NA
d_call: TRBD2
j_call: TRBJ2-3
v_call: TRBV11-2
cdr3_aa: CASSQGLAGGTDTQYF
cdr3_nt: TGTGCCAGCAGCCAGGGACTAGCGGGAGGCACAGATACGCAGTATTTT

clone_size: NA
d_call: NA
j_call: TRBJ2-7
v_call: TRBV23-1
cdr3_aa: CASSQSRGRQSSYEQYF
cdr3_nt: TGCGCCAGCAGTCAATCGAGAGGGCGACAGAGCTCCTACGAGCAGTACTTC

clone_size: NA
d_call: NA
j_call: TRBJ1-3
v_call: TRBV6-1
cdr3_aa: CASSEGYLGSGNTIYF
cdr3_nt: TGTGCCAGCAGTGAAGGTTACTTGGGTTCTGGAAACACCATATATTTT

clone_size: NA
d_call: TRBD1
j_call: TRBJ2-2
v_call: TRBV4-2
cdr3_aa: CASSLLQELDRVRELFF
cdr3_nt: TGTGCCAGCAGCCTTTTACAAGAACTGGACAGGGTTCGGGAGCTGTTTTTT

clone_size: NA
d_call: NA
j_call: TRBJ2-7
v_call: TRBV7-9
cdr3_aa: CASSLSYEQYF
cdr3_nt: TGTGCCAGCAGTCTCTCCTACGAGCAGTACTTC

clone_size: NA
d_call: NA
j_call: TRBJ2-2
v_call: TRBV12-5
cdr3_aa: CASGSGVSTDTGELFF
cdr3_nt: TGTGCTAGTGGTTCTGGGGTATCGACGGACACCGGGGAGCTGTTTTTT

clone_size: once
d_call: NA
j_call: TRBJ1-1
v_call: TRBV28
cdr3_aa: CASSRYREGGTEAFF
cdr3_nt: TGTGCCAGCAGTAGATACAGGGAAGGGGGCACTGAAGCTTTCTTT

clone_size: once
d_call: NA
j_call: TRBJ1-4
v_call: TRBV7-9
cdr3_aa: CASSMKEAMRDEKLFF
cdr3_nt: TGTGCCAGCAGCATGAAGGAGGCGATGAGGGATGAAAAACTGTTTTTT

clone_size: NA
d_call: NA
j_call: TRBJ1-1
v_call: TRBV5-4
cdr3_aa: CASSWGLGNTEAFF
cdr3_nt: TGTGCCAGCAGCTGGGGACTCGGGAACACTGAAGCTTTCTTT

clone_size: NA
d_call: NA
j_call: TRBJ1-2
v_call: TRBV6-6
cdr3_aa: CASSPPGARGYTF
cdr3_nt: TGTGCCAGCAGTCCCCCGGGGGCGCGGGGCTACACCTTC

clone_size: NA
d_call: TRBD2
j_call: TRBJ2-2
v_call: TRBV5-1
cdr3_aa: CASGRDPSGSTGELFF
cdr3_nt: TGCGCCAGCGGCAGGGATCCTAGCGGGAGCACCGGGGAGCTGTTTTTT

clone_size: once
d_call: TRBD1
j_call: TRBJ1-2
v_call: TRBV5-6
cdr3_aa: CASSDKTGFYGYTF
cdr3_nt: TGTGCCAGCAGCGACAAGACAGGGTTCTATGGCTACACCTTC

clone_size: NA
d_call: NA
j_call: TRBJ2-2
v_call: TRBV11-3
cdr3_aa: CASSLDPGRANTGELFF
cdr3_nt: TGTGCCAGCAGCTTAGACCCGGGTAGGGCGAACACCGGGGAGCTGTTTTTT

clone_size: NA
d_call: NA
j_call: TRBJ2-3
v_call: TRBV7-6
cdr3_aa: CASSLATANTQYF
cdr3_nt: TGTGCCAGCAGCTTAGCGACCGCGAATACGCAGTATTTT

clone_size: NA
d_call: NA
j_call: TRBJ1-4
v_call: TRBV7-9
cdr3_aa: CATAPNNNATNEKLFF
cdr3_nt: TGTGCCACCGCCCCCAATAACAATGCAACTAATGAAAAACTGTTTTTT

clone_size: NA
d_call: NA
j_call: TRBJ1-3
v_call: TRBV5-1
cdr3_aa: CASSYTGGDYTIYF
cdr3_nt: TGCGCCAGCAGCTACACAGGAGGGGATTACACCATATATTTT

clone_size: NA
d_call: TRBD1
j_call: TRBJ2-7
v_call: TRBV25-1
cdr3_aa: CASSESGTGGIGEQYF
cdr3_nt: TGTGCCAGCAGTGAATCGGGGACAGGGGGGATAGGCGAGCAGTACTTC

clone_size: NA
d_call: TRBD1
j_call: TRBJ2-7
v_call: TRBV6-1
cdr3_aa: CASSEQDRLPYEQYF
cdr3_nt: TGTGCCAGCAGTGAACAGGACAGGCTACCCTACGAGCAGTACTTC

clone_size: NA
d_call: TRBD1
j_call: TRBJ2-1
v_call: TRBV6-5
cdr3_aa: CASRYRGTYNEQFF
cdr3_nt: TGTGCCAGCAGGTACAGGGGTACCTACAATGAGCAGTTCTTC

clone_size: NA
d_call: TRBD2
j_call: TRBJ2-7
v_call: TRBV18
cdr3_aa: CASSPTSAALYEQYF
cdr3_nt: TGTGCCAGCTCACCGACTAGCGCCGCTCTATACGAGCAGTACTTC

clone_size: NA
d_call: TRBD1
j_call: TRBJ2-7
v_call: TRBV6-1
cdr3_aa: CASRRQGSYEQYF
cdr3_nt: TGTGCCAGCAGAAGACAGGGATCCTACGAGCAGTACTTC

clone_size: NA
d_call: NA
j_call: TRBJ1-1
v_call: TRBV12-5
cdr3_aa: CASGSKAGRFNTEAFF
cdr3_nt: TGTGCTAGTGGGTCGAAGGCGGGCAGGTTTAACACTGAAGCTTTCTTT

clone_size: once
d_call: TRBD1
j_call: TRBJ1-3
v_call: TRBV7-2
cdr3_aa: CASSLKAGGMHTIYF
cdr3_nt: TGTGCCAGCAGCTTAAAGGCAGGGGGTATGCACACCATATATTTT

clone_size: NA
d_call: NA
j_call: TRBJ2-2
v_call: TRBV7-2
cdr3_aa: CASSLVDWDGGELFF
cdr3_nt: TGTGCCAGCAGCTTAGTTGACTGGGATGGCGGGGAGCTGTTTTTT

clone_size: NA
d_call: TRBD1
j_call: TRBJ1-4
v_call: TRBV6-5
cdr3_aa: CASSSEQGREKLFF
cdr3_nt: TGTGCCAGCAGCTCGGAACAGGGGAGGGAAAAACTGTTTTTT

clone_size: once
d_call: NA
j_call: TRBJ2-5
v_call: TRBV29-1
cdr3_aa: CSVGGAQETQYF
cdr3_nt: TGCAGCGTTGGAGGGGCCCAAGAGACCCAGTACTTC

clone_size: NA
d_call: NA
j_call: TRBJ2-5
v_call: TRBV2
cdr3_aa: CASSSRGRQETQYF
cdr3_nt: TGTGCCAGCTCTTCGCGGGGACGACAAGAGACCCAGTACTTC

clone_size: NA
d_call: TRBD2
j_call: TRBJ2-1
v_call: TRBV4-1
cdr3_aa: CASSQGLAGGLNEQFF
cdr3_nt: TGCGCCAGCAGCCAAGGGCTAGCGGGGGGCCTCAATGAGCAGTTCTTC

clone_size: once
d_call: NA
j_call: TRBJ1-4
v_call: TRBV4-3
cdr3_aa: CASSLVPQEKLFF
cdr3_nt: TGCGCCAGCAGCCTTGTACCCCAAGAAAAACTGTTTTTT

clone_size: NA
d_call: TRBD2
j_call: TRBJ2-1
v_call: TRBV2
cdr3_aa: CASSESWSGRFNEQFF
cdr3_nt: TGTGCCAGCAGTGAATCGTGGAGCGGGAGGTTCAATGAGCAGTTCTTC

clone_size: NA
d_call: TRBD2
j_call: TRBJ2-3
v_call: TRBV6-1
cdr3_aa: CASSSSGVSGDTQYF
cdr3_nt: TGTGCCAGCAGCTCTAGCGGGGTTAGCGGAGATACGCAGTATTTT

clone_size: NA
d_call: NA
j_call: TRBJ2-7
v_call: TRBV5-4
cdr3_aa: CASSLFGIGGGIPYEQYF
cdr3_nt: TGTGCCAGCAGCTTGTTCGGGATAGGGGGGGGGATCCCCTACGAGCAGTACTTC

clone_size: once
d_call: TRBD1
j_call: TRBJ2-3
v_call: TRBV4-2
cdr3_aa: CASWTGDTQYF
cdr3_nt: TGTGCCAGCTGGACAGGAGATACGCAGTATTTT

clone_size: NA
d_call: NA
j_call: TRBJ1-1
v_call: TRBV5-1
cdr3_aa: CASSFVVGTNYREAFF
cdr3_nt: TGCGCCAGCAGCTTTGTGGTTGGCACCAATTATAGGGAAGCTTTCTTT

clone_size: NA
d_call: TRBD1
j_call: TRBJ2-3
v_call: TRBV9
cdr3_aa: CASSHTGAGPPTDTQYF
cdr3_nt: TGTGCCAGCAGCCACACAGGGGCGGGCCCCCCGACAGATACGCAGTATTTT

clone_size: NA
d_call: NA
j_call: TRBJ1-3
v_call: TRBV18
cdr3_aa: CASSPISAVGGNTIYF
cdr3_nt: TGTGCCAGCTCACCAATCTCTGCGGTTGGTGGAAACACCATATATTTT

clone_size: NA
d_call: TRBD1
j_call: TRBJ2-1
v_call: TRBV11-3
cdr3_aa: CASSSGQGSYNEQFF
cdr3_nt: TGTGCCAGCAGCTCCGGACAGGGCTCCTACAATGAGCAGTTCTTC